These 30 T cell receptor beta chains were sequenced from one sample in a study of beta chain features in type 1 diabetes (dated by TCRdb to the late 2010s). The protocol used for the library was the immunoSEQ multiplex PCR assay. The entire amount of isolated RNA was reverse transcribed using the High Capacity cDNA Reverse Transcription Kit, so the sequenced TCRB transcripts were expressed ones. TCRdb limited this immuneACCESS table to in-frame rearrangements with V and J called. A share of clones is missing; checked studies link under half to unresolved V genes, and the rest is unexplained. The sample table shows about 900,000 clones, and roughly a sixth are seen once. The ten largest clones represent 0.02% to 0.025% of the sample. Sequenced: naive CD4+ T cells from blood. The cell subset or site label, as the study defines it: true naive CD4+ T cells. All receptors derive from a woman between 18 and 29 years old in good health.

The gene calls are TRBV11-2 and TRBJ2-3, with 7 bases that match TRBD2. The V segment lost 5 bases and the J segment 5 bases; nucleotides outside the gene matches: 10. CDR3 length: 15 amino acids. Germline V gene sequence: CDR1 SGHAT, CDR2 FQNNGV. The CDR3 loop reads CASSPGGAGEDTQYF. Here the CDR3 DNA reads TGTGCCAGCAGCCCCGGCGGGGCGGGAGAAGATACGCAGTATTTT.

This clone was detected a few times. This chain joins TRBV10-3 and TRBJ2-1; the D call may be TRBD1 or TRBD2 (5 bases each). Trimming cost V 9 bases and J 5 bases, with 14 bases left between them. In germline, CDR1 is ENHRY, CDR2 SYGVKD. CDR3 length: 13 residues. CDR3 residues: CAMKGVGDNEQFF. The CDR3 nucleotides are TGTGCCATGAAGGGAGTGGGGGACAATGAGCAGTTCTTC.

V gene TRBV18 combines with J gene TRBJ1-1; D remains ambiguous. Trimming shortened V by 0 bases and J by 1 base, and 9 bases separated the two germline ends. The germline V gene has CDR1 KGHSH and CDR2 LQKENI. This CDR3 comprises 15 residues. The CDR3 nucleotides are TGTGCCAGCTCACCACCGGGAGGGCGGAACACTGAAGCTTTCTTT. Its protein is CASSPPGGRNTEAFF. The variable domain in full, with the rest retrieved from reference TRBV18 and TRBJ1-1, is NAGVMQNPRHLVRRRGQEARLRCSPMKGHSHVYWYRQLPEEGLKFMVYLQKENIIDESGMPKERFSAEFPKEGPSILRIQQVVRGDSAAYFCASSPPGGRNTEAFFGQGTRLTVV.

The V call is TRBV10-3, the J call TRBJ1-2; D is unclear. The germline gives CDR1 ENHRY, CDR2 SYGVKD. Trimming removed 6 bases at V and 4 bases at J, with 12 bases between. The CDR3 consists of 13 residues. CDR3 sequence: CAIRGISGYGYTF. The CDR3 DNA reads TGTGCCATCAGGGGGATCAGTGGCTATGGCTACACCTTC.

This clone has just a few counts. The chain employs TRBV25-1 and TRBJ2-1; 10 bases match TRBD2. CDR3 length: 16 amino acids. CDR1 is MGHDK and CDR2 is SYGVNS in the germline V gene. V dropped 3 bases and J dropped 1; count of bases not matched to a gene: 3. The CDR3 is CASSDTSGISYNEQFF. CDR3 in DNA: TGTGCCAGCAGTGACACTAGCGGGATATCCTACAATGAGCAGTTCTTC.

V and J are TRBV6-6 and TRBJ2-7; 10 bases align to TRBD2. The CDR3 is 15 residues long. V gave up 5 bases and J gave up 3 bases; unmatched junction bases: 7. Germline V CDR1 and CDR2: MNHNY, SVGAGI (reference sequence). The CDR3 coding sequence is TGTGCCAGCAGTATCCCCCGGACTAGCGGCTACGAGCAGTACTTC. Its protein product is CASSIPRTSGYEQYF.

The table lists this clone with a few counts. The CDR3: CASRREPGTYEQYF. CDR3 bases: TGTGCCAGCAGACGGGAGCCTGGTACCTACGAGCAGTACTTC. The rearrangement joins TRBV27 to TRBJ2-7, with D perhaps matching TRBD2 (6 bases). CDR3 length: 14 amino acids. CDR1 MNHEY and CDR2 SMNVEV come from the germline V gene (reference sequence). Trimming took off 6 bases at V and 2 bases at J, with 14 bases between the two ends.

The chain links TRBV7-9 to TRBJ2-1; D uncertain. Trimming removed 5 bases from V and 3 bases from J, with 11 bases in between. Per the germline V gene, CDR1 is SEHNR and CDR2 is FQNEAQ (reference sequence). The CDR3 has 14 amino acids. Here the CDR3 DNA reads TGTGCCAGCAGCCCGTACGGTCACTACAATGAGCAGTTCTTC. It encodes CASSPYGHYNEQFF.

This chain links TRBV6-5 with TRBJ2-2; D unclear. Trimming took 7 bases from V and 5 from J, leaving 8 bases between them. This CDR3 has 12 residues. Germline-derived CDR1 and CDR2 are MNHEY and SVGAGI. The CDR3 bases are TGTGCCAGCACCAAGGGTACCGGGGAGCTGTTTTTT. This translates into CASTKGTGELFF.

This sequence joins TRBV5-5 and TRBJ2-1; no clear D gene. V lost 1 base and J lost 5, with 7 bases in between. The length of the CDR3 is 13 residues. Germline CDR1 SGHKS, CDR2 YYEKEE (reference sequence). CDR3 in amino acids: CASSLMGDNEQFF. CDR3 DNA sequence: TGTGCCAGCAGCTTGATGGGCGACAATGAGCAGTTCTTC.

The CDR3 bases are TGTGCCAGCAGCCAAGCAGAGGGGAACACTGAAGCTTTCTTT. Amino acid sequence: CASSQAEGNTEAFF. The chain carries TRBV7-9 and TRBJ1-1; D gene unclear. This CDR3 contains 14 residues. Germline loops: CDR1 SEHNR, CDR2 FQNEAQ (reference sequence). Trimming took off 5 bases at V and 1 base at J, with 11 bases between the two ends.

The chain links TRBV5-4 to TRBJ1-1, with D maybe TRBD1 (6 bases). The CDR3 loop spans 14 amino acids. Germline V lookup: CDR1 SGHNT, CDR2 YYREEE (reference sequence). With 5 bases removed from V and 3 bases from J, the gap between germline ends came to 14 bases. The CDR3 sequence is CASSLGGLDTEAFF. The CDR3 DNA is TGTGCCAGCAGTTTAGGGGGTCTGGACACTGAAGCTTTCTTT.

This clone was found a few times. This chain links TRBV2 with TRBJ2-5, with 7 nucleotides matching TRBD1. Trimming cost V 5 bases and J 4 bases; bases outside gene matches: 4. Germline assignment: CDR1 SNHLY and CDR2 FYNNEI. The CDR3 is 13 residues long. The CDR3 DNA reads as TGTGCCAGCAGTTCTAACAGGGGAGAGACCCAGTACTTC. It yields the protein CASSSNRGETQYF.

This clone was seen a handful of times. This chain joins TRBV4-2 and TRBJ2-3; D is unresolved. The CDR3 contains 14 residues. The V gene's germline CDR1 is LGHNA and CDR2 YNFKEQ. The V and J ends lost 3 bases and 1 base respectively, with 8 bases between them. In nucleotides, the CDR3 is TGTGCCAGCAGCCAGACCCACGGCACAGATACGCAGTATTTT. Protein sequence: CASSQTHGTDTQYF.

The V and J genes are TRBV25-1 and TRBJ2-5; perhaps TRBD1 as D (5 bases). Germline assignment: CDR1 MGHDK and CDR2 SYGVNS. V gave up 2 bases and J gave up 5 bases, with 9 bases separating them. This CDR3 has 13 residues. The CDR3 here is CASSEAGSETQYF. The CDR3 DNA sequence: TGTGCCAGCAGTGAAGCAGGGTCGGAGACCCAGTACTTC. Full variable domain (outside the CDR3, taken from reference TRBV25-1 and TRBJ2-5): EADIYQTPRYLVIGTGKKITLECSQTMGHDKMYWYQQDPGMELHLIHYSYGVNSTEKGDLSSESTVSRIRTEHFPLTLESARPSHTSQYLCASSEAGSETQYFGPGTRLLVL.

This chain links TRBV21-1 with TRBJ2-2; TRBD1, as called in the table, went unchecked against the DNA. TRBV21-1 is shown as a pseudogene. This CDR3 comprises 19 residues. CDR3 in amino acids: CASSLRDRVAFCRSGELFF. Here the CDR3 DNA reads TGTGCCAGCAGCTTACGGGACAGGGTAGCGTTTTGTAGATCCGGGGAGCTGTTTTTT.

This clone was counted only a few times. The chain is built from TRBV28 and TRBJ2-5; 8 positions agree with TRBD2. The junction had 5 bases not matched to a gene; V was cut back by 5 bases and J by 0 bases. Germline CDR1 MDHEN, CDR2 SYDVKM. The CDR3 totals 15 residues. The CDR3 bases are TGTGCCAGCAGTCCGAGCGGGAGCTACCAAGAGACCCAGTACTTC. Its translation is CASSPSGSYQETQYF.

Regarding this clone: At the DNA level, this CDR3 is encoded by other sequences in the same sample as well. This sequence joins TRBV6-5 and TRBJ1-5; D call uncertain. Germline CDR1 reads MNHEY; CDR2 reads SVGAGI. This CDR3 contains 13 residues. Trimming stripped 6 bases from V and 0 bases from J, with 6 bases between. The CDR3 bases are TGTGCCAGCAGCCCCCGTAGCAATCAGCCCCAGCATTTT. It translates to CASSPRSNQPQHF.

The gene calls are TRBV10-3 and TRBJ2-1, with TRBD2 identical over 10 bases. Trimming at V came to 6 bases and at J to 4 bases, leaving 6 bases not matched to a gene. The CDR3 sequence is 15 residues long. Germline CDR1 ENHRY, CDR2 SYGVKD. DNA for the CDR3: TGTGCCATCAGGCGTGATAGCGGGGGGTACAATGAGCAGTTCTTC. It codes for CAIRRDSGGYNEQFF.

This clone was seen more than once but under ten times. The chain joins TRBV5-1 to TRBJ1-1; D is uncertain. Trimming took 1 base from V and 5 from J, leaving 12 bases between them. Germline CDR1 reads SGHRS; CDR2 reads YFSETQ. CDR3 size: 14 residues. CDR3 nucleotides: TGCGCCAGCAGCTTGATGTTACGGCAGACTGAAGCTTTCTTT. Translating it yields CASSLMLRQTEAFF.

The chain recombines TRBV11-2 with TRBJ1-2, with D perhaps matching TRBD1 (5 bases). Germline V gene lookup returns CDR1 SGHAT and CDR2 FQNNGV. The CDR3 runs to 13 residues. Trimming took off 4 bases at V and 6 bases at J, with 12 bases between the two ends. The CDR3 DNA reads TGTGCCAGCAGCTCGACCCAGGGACATGGCTACACCTTC. It codes for CASSSTQGHGYTF. The full variable domain, with the rest looked up from reference TRBV11-2 and TRBJ1-2, is EAGVAQSPRYKIIEKRQSVAFWCNPISGHATLYWYQQILGQGPKLLIQFQNNGVVDDSQLPKDRFSAERLKGVDSTLKIQPAKLEDSAVYLCASSSTQGHGYTFGSGTRLTVV.

The J gene is TRBJ2-7, the V gene TRBV6-5; a weak D match, TRBD2 (6 bases). Trimming pared 1 base from V and 4 bases from J, leaving 11 bases between. The CDR3 has 14 amino acids. Germline CDR1 reads MNHEY; CDR2 reads SVGAGI. CDR3 nucleotide sequence: TGTGCCAGCAGTTACTTCGGGAGTCTATACGAGCAGTACTTC. Protein sequence: CASSYFGSLYEQYF.

This clone was detected a few times. This sequence joins TRBV7-9 and TRBJ2-1; D is possibly TRBD1 (5 bases). The CDR3 consists of 13 residues. Trimming pared 5 bases from V and 7 bases from J, leaving 12 bases between. Germline CDR1 is SEHNR and CDR2 is FQNEAQ (reference sequence). Here the CDR3 DNA reads TGTGCCAGCAGCCTGCCAGGGCAAAATGAGCAGTTCTTC. Protein product: CASSLPGQNEQFF.

The J gene is TRBJ2-3, the V gene TRBV7-3; D is perhaps TRBD1 (5 bases). The germline V and J ends were trimmed by 6 bases and 0 bases, with 16 bases remaining between them. The length of the CDR3 is 16 residues. Germline values: CDR1 SGHTA, CDR2 FQGTGA. CDR3 bases: TGTGCCAGCAGTCCGAATAGGGGCCTTAGCACAGATACGCAGTATTTT. Translated, it gives CASSPNRGLSTDTQYF.

This clone came up a few times. This rearrangement joins TRBV6-5 to TRBJ2-7; 10 nucleotides align to TRBD1. V was pared by 6 bases and J by 2 bases, with 4 bases of the junction left unmatched. This CDR3 contains 14 residues. Germline assignment: CDR1 MNHEY and CDR2 SVGAGI. CDR3 residues: CASRGGQGPYEQYF. As DNA, the CDR3 is TGTGCCAGCAGAGGGGGACAGGGGCCCTACGAGCAGTACTTC.

The chain is built from TRBV6-1 and TRBJ2-2; D gene ambiguous. Germline V lookup: CDR1 MNHNS, CDR2 SASEGT. Trimming took off 3 bases at V and 4 bases at J, with 9 bases between the two ends. CDR3 length: 14 residues. The CDR3 DNA reads TGTGCCAGCAGTGAGAGGCAGTTCACCGGGGAGCTGTTTTTT. Translating gives CASSERQFTGELFF.

The chain uses TRBV4-3 and TRBJ1-4; weak D call: TRBD1 (6 bases). CDR3 length: 14 amino acids. V shed 4 bases and J shed 10 bases, with 16 bases lying between them. Germline V lookup: CDR1 LGHNA, CDR2 YSLEER. The CDR3 region is CASSPRGPVGKLFF. The DNA for the CDR3 is TGCGCCAGCAGCCCTCGGGGGCCGGTGGGAAAACTGTTTTTT.

This clone was observed a few times. The chain combines TRBV2 with TRBJ2-7; D is perhaps TRBD2 (6 bases). V gave up 5 bases and J gave up 4 bases, with 9 bases separating them. CDR1 is SNHLY, CDR2 FYNNEI, per germline. The CDR3 loop spans 12 amino acids. This chain's CDR3 is CASSQTSYEQYF. The DNA of the CDR3 is TGTGCCAGCAGTCAGACTAGTTACGAGCAGTACTTC. The full variable domain, its missing parts supplied by reference TRBV2 and TRBJ2-7, is EPEVTQTPSHQVTQMGQEVILRCVPISNHLYFYWYRQILGQKVEFLVSFYNNEISEKSEIFDDQFSVERPDGSNFTLKIRSTKLEDSAMYFCASSQTSYEQYFGPGTRLTVT.

This clone was detected a few times. The chain links TRBV5-7 to TRBJ2-1; D gene uncertain. TRBV5-7 is placed among ORFs of uncertain function. V was trimmed by 0 bases and J by 6 bases, leaving 10 bases between them. The CDR3 spans 14 residues. The CDR3 here is CASSLVRYLNEQFF. As DNA, the CDR3 is TGTGCCAGCAGCTTGGTACGTTACCTCAATGAGCAGTTCTTC.

The J gene is TRBJ2-6, the V gene TRBV19; no definite D call. Germline V gene data show CDR1 as LNHDA and CDR2 as SQIVND (reference sequence). The CDR3 contains 17 residues. The V and J ends lost 1 base and 4 bases respectively, with 14 bases between them. DNA of the CDR3: TGTGCCAGTAGTATAGGGGGTTGGGGAACCGGGGCCAACGTCCTGACTTTC. Protein: CASSIGGWGTGANVLTF.